The 2 T cell receptor beta chains given below trace back to one sample, sequenced in a study of regulatory T cells in long-lasting Graves disease. As to time point: newly diagnosed GD, antithyroid drugs for less than 3 months. PBMCs were the source of the RNA used for TCR sequencing. iRepertoire HTBI primers and Arm-PCR of CDR3 regions built TCR beta libraries. TCRdb reprocessed the multiplex PCR reads via MiXCR and lists one record per CDR3 protein. The sample holds about 420,000 distinct CDR3 sequences; 16% are singletons and the top ten take 23%. These data were also filed under a second study, of T cells in Graves' hyperthyroidism and ophthalmopathy.

The material sequenced was peripheral blood mononuclear cells (PBMCs), taken at new diagnosis, from a patient treated with antithyroid drugs. These receptors all come from a woman under 30 with Graves disease.

This clonotype was observed many times. The chain joins TRBV2 to TRBJ1-1; no clear D. The germline CDR1 and CDR2 sequences are SNHLY and FYNNEI. This CDR3 contains 13 residues. The V and J ends lost 4 bases and 7 bases respectively, with 13 bases between them. DNA for the CDR3: TGTGCCAGCAGTGTAGAAGGGCTCGATGAAGCTTTCTTT. Its protein product is CASSVEGLDEAFF.

Here the CDR3 reads CSARTRGQEQFF. The CDR3, as DNA: TGCAGTGCTAGAACCAGGGGGCAAGAGCAGTTCTTC. The chain uses TRBV20-1 and TRBJ2-1; 8 bases line up with TRBD1. The CDR3 has 12 residues. Germline CDR1 DFQATT, CDR2 SNEGSKA (reference sequence). The trim removed 2 bases at V and 10 bases at J, leaving 4 bases unmatched.